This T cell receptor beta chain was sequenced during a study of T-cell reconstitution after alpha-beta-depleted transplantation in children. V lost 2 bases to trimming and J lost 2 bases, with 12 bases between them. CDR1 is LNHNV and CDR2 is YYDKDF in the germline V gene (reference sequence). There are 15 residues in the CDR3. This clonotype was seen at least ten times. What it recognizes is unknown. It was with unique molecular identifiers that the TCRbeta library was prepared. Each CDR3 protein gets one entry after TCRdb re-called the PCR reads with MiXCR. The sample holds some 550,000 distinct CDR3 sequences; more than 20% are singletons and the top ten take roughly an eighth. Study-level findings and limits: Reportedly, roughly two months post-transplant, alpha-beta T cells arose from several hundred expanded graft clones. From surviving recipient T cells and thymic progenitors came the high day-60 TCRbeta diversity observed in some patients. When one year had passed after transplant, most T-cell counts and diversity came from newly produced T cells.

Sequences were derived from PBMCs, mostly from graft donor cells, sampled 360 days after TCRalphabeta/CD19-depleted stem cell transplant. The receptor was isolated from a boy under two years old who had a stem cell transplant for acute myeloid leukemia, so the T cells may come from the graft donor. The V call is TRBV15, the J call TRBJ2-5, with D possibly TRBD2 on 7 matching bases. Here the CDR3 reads CATSRIRGAQETQYF. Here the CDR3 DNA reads TGTGCCACCAGCAGAATCCGGGGGGCACAAGAGACCCAGTACTTC.